This T cell receptor beta chain was sequenced during a study of Graves' ophthalmopathy and Graves' hyperthyroidism. This clonotype was recorded many times. One junction end disagrees with the germline gene, perhaps due to a read error. Amplified TCR beta CDR3 regions were obtained using RNA transcripts as template. First-round RT-PCR used HTBI primers; second-round multiplex PCR followed. TCRdb processed the multiplex PCR reads anew with MiXCR; each CDR3 protein has one entry. The sample shows roughly 500,000 distinct CDR3 sequences, approximately 15% of them seen only once. A duration under 3 months, NOSPECS ≥4, CAS ≥3 and moderate-to-severe activity characterized the donors with ophthalmopathy. Among the exclusions were patients with other autoimmune diseases, uncontrolled infections, pregnancy or lactation. The PBMCs had their origin in approximately 10 ml of fresh peripheral blood. This CDR3 has 12 amino acids. Per the germline V gene, CDR1 is GTSNPN and CDR2 is SVGIG (reference sequence).

The chain combines TRBV30 with TRBJ1-1; 11 bases align to TRBD1. The TCR sequence derives from a woman in her 30s with Graves' ophthalmopathy. The specimen sequenced was blood. The CDR3 reads CARSGTGGQAFF. In nucleotides, the CDR3 is TGTGCCCGGAGCGGGACAGGGGGACAAGCTTTCTTT.